Below, 20 T cell receptor beta chains from the same sample are listed, as sequenced in a study of T cell responses to AZD1222 COVID-19 vaccine. Generated by immunoSEQ multiplex PCR, the TCRdb table keeps only in-frame clones and is missing some. The sample gives tens of thousands of clones, roughly 87% of which show up once; about 22% is in the top ten. The material was peripheral blood, obtained on day 0 of AZD1222 vaccination. Receptors originate from an adult in good health.

The V call is TRBV27, the J call TRBJ2-2; the match to TRBD1 covers 10 bases. CDR3 length: 14 amino acids. V shed 6 bases and J 7 bases; nucleotides not matched to a gene: 5. Germline values: CDR1 MNHEY, CDR2 SMNVEV (reference sequence). CDR3 loop: CASRGQGNNGELFF. The CDR3 DNA sequence: TGTGCCAGCAGGGGACAGGGGAATAACGGGGAGCTGTTTTTT.

This clone was recorded a few times. The chain combines TRBV9 with TRBJ1-2, with a tentative D call TRBD1 (6 bases). From germline, CDR1 is SGDLS and CDR2 YYNGEE. The CDR3 length is 15 residues. V gave up 3 bases and J gave up 0 bases, with 12 bases separating them. CDR3 loop: CASSAPGTPNYGYTF. The CDR3 DNA reads TGTGCCAGCAGCGCCCCCGGGACACCTAACTATGGCTACACCTTC.

The chain joins TRBV28 to TRBJ1-4, with a possible D match to TRBD1 (5 bases). The CDR3 has 13 residues. V lost 8 bases and J 6 bases, leaving 13 bases between the germline ends. Germline assignment: CDR1 MDHEN and CDR2 SYDVKM. The CDR3 sequence is CASYLRGDEKLFF. The CDR3 nucleotides read TGTGCCAGCTACCTAAGGGGCGATGAAAAACTGTTTTTT.

The CDR3 DNA reads as TGCAGCGTGGGGGACAGGGGAGACGAGCAGTACTTC. Amino acid sequence: CSVGDRGDEQYF. This chain connects TRBV29-1 to TRBJ2-7; 10 bases are shared with TRBD1. This CDR3 is built from 12 residues. Germline lookup yields CDR1 SQVTM and CDR2 ANQGSEA. Germline trimming cut 6 bases from V and 5 bases from J; bases unmatched to any gene: 4.

This chain uses TRBV28 with TRBJ2-1, with 8 positions matching TRBD2. This CDR3 comprises 14 residues. Germline CDR1 and CDR2: MDHEN and SYDVKM. The J segment lost 9 bases and the V segment lost 3 bases, leaving 7 bases of the junction unmatched. The CDR3 DNA follows: TGTGCCAGCAGTTTTCTAGCGGGCGGGAGTGAGCAGTTCTTC. It codes for CASSFLAGGSEQFF.

This chain links TRBV7-9 with TRBJ1-5, with a possible D match to TRBD1 (6 bases). V gave up 6 bases and J gave up 4 bases, with 13 bases separating them. Germline loops: CDR1 SEHNR, CDR2 FQNEAQ (reference sequence). CDR3 length: 14 residues. CDR3 region: CASSLGGPNQPQHF. The CDR3 coding sequence is TGTGCCAGCAGTCTAGGGGGGCCTAATCAGCCCCAGCATTTT. Full variable domain (missing parts from reference TRBV7-9 and TRBJ1-5): DTGVSQNPRHKITKRGQNVTFRCDPISEHNRLYWYRQTLGQGPEFLTYFQNEAQLEKSRLLSDRFSAERPKGSFSTLEIQRTEQGDSAMYLCASSLGGPNQPQHFGDGTRLSIL.

The gene calls are TRBV2 and TRBJ2-7; maybe TRBD2 (5 bases). There are 13 residues in the CDR3. V dropped 6 bases and J dropped 0 bases, with 9 bases sitting between them. Germline V lookup: CDR1 SNHLY, CDR2 FYNNEI. CDR3 DNA: TGTGCCAGCAGGGACGGGAACTCCTACGAGCAGTACTTC. Amino acids: CASRDGNSYEQYF.

The chain couples TRBV15 to TRBJ2-7; 14 bases match TRBD2. V shed 1 base, J shed 2 bases, and the junction held 7 bases outside the gene matches. Germline-derived CDR1 and CDR2 are LNHNV and YYDKDF (reference sequence). The CDR3 extends over 18 amino acids. The CDR3 spells CATSRVWTSGRIAYEQYF. CDR3 sequence (DNA): TGTGCCACCAGCAGAGTGTGGACTAGCGGGAGGATCGCCTACGAGCAGTACTTC.

This clone was detected only a few times. The gene calls are TRBV10-3 and TRBJ2-5; no clear D gene. This CDR3 has 14 amino acids. Germline CDR1 ENHRY, CDR2 SYGVKD. Trimming cost V 2 bases and J 5 bases, with 12 bases left between them. CDR3 nucleotide sequence: TGTGCCATCAGTGAGGGCGGCCCACTCGAGACCCAGTACTTC. Amino acids: CAISEGGPLETQYF.

This chain joins TRBV7-9 and TRBJ2-3, with D unclear. Between the trimmed V and J ends, which lost 0 bases and 6 bases, there was a span of 4 bases. Germline CDR1 and CDR2: SEHNR and FQNEAQ (reference sequence). The CDR3 is 12 amino acids. The CDR3 spells CASSLAVDTQYF. The CDR3 coding sequence is TGTGCCAGCAGCTTAGCCGTGGATACGCAGTATTTT.

V and J are TRBV20-1 and TRBJ1-3; no clear D gene. This CDR3 is 16 amino acids long. Germline V lookup: CDR1 DFQATT, CDR2 SNEGSKA (reference sequence). Deletions cut 3 bases from V and 0 bases from J, with 15 bases between. CDR3 residues: CSASPPGRFSGNTIYF. CDR3 nucleotides: TGCAGTGCTAGTCCTCCGGGAAGATTCTCTGGAAACACCATATATTTT.

The chain employs TRBV2 and TRBJ1-1; unclear D gene. The V gene's germline CDR1 is SNHLY and CDR2 FYNNEI. The V and J ends lost 6 bases and 1 base respectively, with 12 bases between them. The CDR3 is made up of 14 amino acids. The CDR3 is CASRGGIQNTEAFF. The CDR3 DNA reads as TGTGCCAGCAGGGGAGGAATTCAGAACACTGAAGCTTTCTTT.

The chain carries TRBV7-2 and TRBJ1-3, with D tentatively TRBD1 (6 bases). The CDR3 loop spans 15 amino acids. Deletions cut 2 bases from V and 0 bases from J, with 8 bases between. Germline CDR1 is SGHTA and CDR2 is FQGNSA. Here the CDR3 reads CASSLSRGSGNTIYF. For the CDR3, the DNA is TGTGCCAGCAGCTTATCCAGGGGCTCTGGAAACACCATATATTTT. Complete variable domain (other parts from reference TRBV7-2 and TRBJ1-3): GAGVSQSPSNKVTEKGKDVELRCDPISGHTALYWYRQSLGQGLEFLIYFQGNSAPDKSGLPSDRFSAERTGGSVSTLTIQRTQQEDSAVYLCASSLSRGSGNTIYFGEGSWLTVV.

The CDR3 loop is CASSDSFSSTDTQYF. In nucleotides, the CDR3 is TGTGCCAGCAGTGACTCGTTCTCTAGCACAGATACGCAGTATTTT. This chain links TRBV6-4 with TRBJ2-3; no clear D. Between the trimmed V and J ends, which lost 0 bases and 0 bases, there was a span of 7 bases. The CDR3 contains 15 residues. Looked up from germline, CDR1 is MRHNA and CDR2 is SNTAGT.

J is TRBJ1-3 and V is TRBV6-2 or TRBV6-3; D is uncertain. The germline V and J ends were trimmed by 5 bases and 1 base, with 9 bases remaining between them. Per the germline V gene, CDR1 is MNHEY and CDR2 is SVGEGT. This CDR3 region has 14 residues. The CDR3: CASSLLGSGNTIYF. CDR3 bases: TGTGCCAGCAGTCTGCTTGGTTCTGGAAACACCATATATTTT.

The chain is built from TRBV11-2 and TRBJ1-1, with D possibly being TRBD1 (6 bases). Between the trimmed V and J ends, which lost 5 bases and 13 bases, there was a span of 20 bases. Germline values: CDR1 SGHAT, CDR2 FQNNGV. CDR3 length: 13 amino acids. The CDR3: CASSPSGGRVDFF. Here the CDR3 DNA reads TGTGCCAGCAGCCCCTCGGGGGGCAGGGTTGATTTCTTT.

This chain joins TRBV4-3 and TRBJ1-2; unclear D gene. Looked up from germline, CDR1 is LGHNA and CDR2 is YSLEER. V was clipped by 1 base and J by 2 bases, with 11 bases between them. The CDR3 consists of 15 residues. The CDR3 DNA reads as TGCGCCAGCAGCCAAGGCTCAGTGCCGAACTATGGCTACACCTTC. Protein sequence: CASSQGSVPNYGYTF.

This chain links TRBV19 with TRBJ1-6; TRBD1 matches at 8 bases. With 3 bases clipped from V and 9 bases from J, the junction kept 10 bases outside the gene matches. The CDR3 has 16 amino acids. Germline CDR1 LNHDA, CDR2 SQIVND (reference sequence). The CDR3 loop reads CASSIRLGQGSSPLHF. CDR3 sequence (DNA): TGTGCCAGTAGTATCCGTCTCGGACAGGGTAGTTCACCCCTCCACTTT.

The rearrangement joins TRBV6-4 to TRBJ2-1, with D unclear. Looked up from germline, CDR1 is MRHNA and CDR2 is SNTAGT. The CDR3 runs 13 residues. V gave up 2 bases and J gave up 4 bases, with 6 bases separating them. Here the CDR3 reads CASSDGVYNEQFF. CDR3 DNA sequence: TGTGCCAGCAGTGACGGGGTATACAATGAGCAGTTCTTC.

V and J are TRBV12-5 and TRBJ2-3, with 8 bases that match TRBD1. From germline, CDR1 is LGHNT and CDR2 FRNRAP. This CDR3 has 14 amino acids. The J segment lost 1 base and the V segment lost 7 bases, leaving 4 bases of the junction unmatched. The CDR3 reads CASAGTGGTDTQYF. In DNA, the CDR3 is TGTGCTAGTGCCGGGACAGGTGGCACAGATACGCAGTATTTT.